Shown below are 17 T cell receptor beta chains from a single sample sequenced in a study of lymphopenia after photon versus proton radiotherapy. Sequenced by immunoSEQ multiplex PCR; TCRdb stores in-frame clones only, minus some. The sample has about 26,000 clones; roughly 85% are singletons. Material: peripheral blood, obtained from a patient treated with photon-based radiotherapy. These receptors were taken from a man aged 25-45 years with gastric cancer.

The chain uses TRBV7-9 and TRBJ1-1, with unresolved D. The CDR3 loop spans 18 amino acids. Trimming removed 9 bases at V and 0 bases at J, with 26 bases between. The germline gives CDR1 SEHNR, CDR2 FQNEAQ (reference sequence). CDR3 region: CASRPDVGGGRVNTEAFF. DNA for the CDR3: TGTGCCAGTCGTCCGGACGTCGGCGGAGGGCGTGTGAACACTGAAGCTTTCTTT.

CDR3 residues: CASSLGDDSYEQYF. Here the CDR3 DNA reads TGTGCCAGCAGCTTGGGGGACGATTCCTACGAGCAGTACTTC. The rearrangement joins TRBV7-8 to TRBJ2-7; TRBD1 or TRBD2 may be the D gene (5 bases each). Germline V gives CDR1 SGHVS, CDR2 FQNEAQ. Trimming removed 3 bases from V and 1 base from J, with 10 bases in between. The CDR3 covers 14 residues.

The genes are TRBV7-6 and TRBJ1-2, with D possibly TRBD1 on 6 matching bases. Trimming took 4 bases from V and 0 from J, leaving 15 bases between them. The CDR3 has 16 amino acids. The germline gives CDR1 SGHVS, CDR2 FNYEAQ. CDR3 protein: CASSSGLGGANYGYTF. Written as DNA, the CDR3 is TGTGCCAGCAGCTCGGGCCTGGGGGGCGCTAACTATGGCTACACCTTC.

The V gene is TRBV10-3, the J gene TRBJ2-2; D gene unclear. The V and J ends lost 0 bases and 7 bases respectively, with 9 bases between them. CDR1 is ENHRY, CDR2 SYGVKD, per germline. The length of the CDR3 is 14 residues. The chain's CDR3 is CAISESTENGELFF. CDR3 bases: TGTGCCATCAGTGAGTCGACCGAGAACGGGGAGCTGTTTTTT.

The chain combines TRBV23-1 with TRBJ1-3; no reliable D call. TRBV23-1 carries the ORF label, with uncertain function. V was shortened by 8 bases and J by 4 bases, with 6 bases between the two germline ends. The CDR3 is made up of 11 amino acids. The CDR3 nucleotides read TGCGCCAGCCGGTCAGGAAACACCATATATTTT. Encoded protein: CASRSGNTIYF.

The chain joins TRBV7-2 to TRBJ2-7; D is uncertain. CDR1 is SGHTA, CDR2 FQGNSA, per germline. Deletions cut 2 bases from V and 3 bases from J, with 2 bases between. This CDR3 region has 11 residues. CDR3 amino acids: CASSLYYEQYF. CDR3 in DNA: TGTGCCAGCAGCTTATACTACGAGCAGTACTTC.

The chain uses TRBV7-9 and TRBJ1-4, with a tentative D call TRBD1 (6 bases). Looked up from germline, CDR1 is SEHNR and CDR2 is FQNEAQ (reference sequence). This CDR3 contains 17 residues. The V gene lost 5 bases and the J gene lost 0 bases, with 16 bases spanning the gap. The CDR3 DNA reads TGTGCCAGCAGCCCATCAGGGGTTGGACCAACTAATGAAAAACTGTTTTTT. Translation: CASSPSGVGPTNEKLFF.

V and J are TRBV28 and TRBJ1-4; possible D gene TRBD1, 6 bases. Deletions cut 6 bases from V and 6 bases from J, with 14 bases between. This CDR3 is 14 amino acids long. Germline CDR1 MDHEN, CDR2 SYDVKM. The CDR3 is CASRWTVRDEKLFF. For the CDR3, the DNA is TGTGCCAGCAGGTGGACAGTGCGCGATGAAAAACTGTTTTTT.

The rearrangement links TRBV15 to TRBJ2-3, with D unclear. CDR3 length: 13 residues. From germline, CDR1 is LNHNV and CDR2 YYDKDF (reference sequence). V dropped 0 bases and J dropped 1 base, with 2 bases sitting between them. The CDR3 region is CATSREGTDTQYF. The DNA of the CDR3 is TGTGCCACCAGCAGAGAGGGCACAGATACGCAGTATTTT.

V is TRBV12-5 and J is TRBJ2-7; 7 bases are shared with TRBD1. The CDR3 consists of 14 residues. The V gene end was trimmed by 3 bases and the J gene end by 2 bases; junction bases not matched to a gene: 4. Germline assignment: CDR1 LGHNT and CDR2 FRNRAP. Here the CDR3 reads CASGFGDRPYEQYF. The DNA of the CDR3 is TGTGCTAGTGGTTTTGGGGACAGACCCTACGAGCAGTACTTC.

V usage is TRBV7-8 and J usage is TRBJ1-2; no reliable D call. The CDR3 length is 14 residues. V shed 3 bases and J shed 5 bases, with 13 bases lying between them. Germline V lookup: CDR1 SGHVS, CDR2 FQNEAQ. In DNA, the CDR3 is TGTGCCAGCAGCTTCGGGGAGTTGGGGTATGGCTACACCTTC. It translates to CASSFGELGYGYTF.

The chain recombines TRBV28 with TRBJ2-6, with D unclear. Germline V gene sequence: CDR1 MDHEN, CDR2 SYDVKM. The CDR3 runs to 16 residues. Trimming left V 5 bases short and J 2 bases short, with 13 bases between. The CDR3 region is CASSTSGAPGANVLTF. For the CDR3, the DNA is TGTGCCAGCAGTACCTCCGGTGCTCCTGGGGCCAACGTCCTGACTTTC.

This clone was seen a few times. The rearrangement uses TRBV11-2 and TRBJ1-1; D ambiguous. V was trimmed by 6 bases and J by 1 base, leaving 12 bases between them. This CDR3 is built from 14 residues. Germline CDR1 and CDR2: SGHAT and FQNNGV. The CDR3, as DNA: TGTGCCAGCAGACCGGCATGGGGGAACACTGAAGCTTTCTTT. This translates into CASRPAWGNTEAFF.

The chain combines TRBV25-1 with TRBJ1-1; a weak D match, TRBD1 (6 bases). The CDR3 has 17 amino acids. V was pared by 3 bases and J by 0 bases, with 17 bases between. Germline CDR1 is MGHDK and CDR2 is SYGVNS. The DNA of the CDR3 is TGTGCCAGCAGTGAGCCGGGGGCGCCTGGTTTGAACACTGAAGCTTTCTTT. It translates to CASSEPGAPGLNTEAFF. Full variable domain (outside the CDR3, taken from reference TRBV25-1 and TRBJ1-1): EADIYQTPRYLVIGTGKKITLECSQTMGHDKMYWYQQDPGMELHLIHYSYGVNSTEKGDLSSESTVSRIRTEHFPLTLESARPSHTSQYLCASSEPGAPGLNTEAFFGQGTRLTVV.

The CDR3 DNA is TGTGCCAGCAGCCAAAGAGGGACAGGGTCCTACGAGCAGTACTTC. Protein: CASSQRGTGSYEQYF. The gene calls are TRBV11-3 and TRBJ2-7; 9 bases fit TRBD1. Germline CDR1 is SGHNT and CDR2 is YENEEA. This CDR3 has 15 amino acids. J gave up 1 base and V 5 bases, and 6 bases lay outside the gene matches.

The chain uses TRBV4-1 and TRBJ2-1; 7 nucleotides align to TRBD2. V trimming: 8 bases; J trimming: 4 bases; junction bases outside the gene matches: 17. This CDR3 spans 17 amino acids. CDR1 MGHRA and CDR2 YSYEKL come from the germline V gene. The CDR3 nucleotides are TGCGCCAGCGGCCGGGGGGTGGGGGTCACTTCTTACAATGAGCAGTTCTTC. Amino acids: CASGRGVGVTSYNEQFF.

The V call is TRBV2, the J call TRBJ1-1, with D perhaps TRBD1 (6 bases). Germline CDR1 is SNHLY and CDR2 is FYNNEI. This CDR3 has 12 amino acids. The germline V and J ends were trimmed by 4 bases and 7 bases, with 10 bases remaining between them. Here the CDR3 DNA reads TGTGCCAGCAGTGCAAGGACAGATGAAGCTTTCTTT. Translation gives CASSARTDEAFF. Looking up the rest from reference TRBV2 and TRBJ1-1 gives the full variable domain: EPEVTQTPSHQVTQMGQEVILRCVPISNHLYFYWYRQILGQKVEFLVSFYNNEISEKSEIFDDQFSVERPDGSNFTLKIRSTKLEDSAMYFCASSARTDEAFFGQGTRLTVV.